This is a list of T cell receptor beta chains from one sample in a study of blood T cell repertoires in COVID-19. Method: immunoSEQ multiplex PCR; TCRdb's copy keeps in-frame clones and lacks some. The top ten hold 14% of the sample, which has about 190,000 clones, about 86% seen once. The specimen sequenced was peripheral blood. The source of these receptors is a man younger than 40 with active or convalescent COVID-19. CDR3s include the opening cysteine and the closing phenylalanine or tryptophan. Each record gives: J gene, V gene, CDR3 length, D gene, clone size, CDR3 DNA, CDR3 protein. D genes are given only for firm matches. Some rows have no size entry. The others give once, few or many, or a class for an expanded clone.

j_gene: TRBJ1-2; v_gene: TRBV6-5; len: 16; d_gene: TRBD1; abundance: NA; CDR3nt: TGTGCCAGCAGTTCCCGGACACAGGGGGCGAGGGGTGGCTACACCTTC; CDR3aa: CASSSRTQGARGGYTF
j_gene: TRBJ1-1; v_gene: TRBV2; len: 13; d_gene: NA; abundance: NA; CDR3nt: TGTGCCAGCAGTGGGCTTGGAGGCACTGAAGCTTTCTTT; CDR3aa: CASSGLGGTEAFF
j_gene: TRBJ2-2; v_gene: TRBV29-1; len: 15; d_gene: NA; abundance: NA; CDR3nt: TGCAGCGTTGAAGCTCCAGGGCGGAGCACCGGGGAGCTGTTTTTT; CDR3aa: CSVEAPGRSTGELFF
j_gene: TRBJ2-2; v_gene: TRBV28; len: 17; d_gene: TRBD2; abundance: few; CDR3nt: TGTGCCAGCAGTTTGCGACTAGCGGGGCTGTACACCGGGGAGCTGTTTTTT; CDR3aa: CASSLRLAGLYTGELFF
j_gene: TRBJ2-3; v_gene: TRBV4-3; len: 18; d_gene: TRBD2; abundance: NA; CDR3nt: TGCGCCAGCAGCCAAGAACTGCCCCGGAGCGGGGACACAGATACGCAGTATTTT; CDR3aa: CASSQELPRSGDTDTQYF
j_gene: TRBJ1-1; v_gene: TRBV4-3; len: 17; d_gene: NA; abundance: NA; CDR3nt: TGCGCCAGCAGCCAGGGACGCCTCCGGGGAGGGGGCACTGAAGCTTTCTTT; CDR3aa: CASSQGRLRGGGTEAFF
j_gene: TRBJ1-3; v_gene: TRBV2; len: 15; d_gene: NA; abundance: few; CDR3nt: TGTGCCAGCAGTCGACAGTTCCAATCTGGAAACACCATATATTTT; CDR3aa: CASSRQFQSGNTIYF
j_gene: TRBJ2-7; v_gene: TRBV5-6; len: 14; d_gene: NA; abundance: NA; CDR3nt: TGTGCCAGCAGCTGGGGCAGGACAGCTTACGAGCAGTACTTC; CDR3aa: CASSWGRTAYEQYF
j_gene: TRBJ2-3; v_gene: TRBV3-1/TRBV3-2; len: 18; d_gene: TRBD2; abundance: few; CDR3nt: TGTGCCAGCAGCCCCCGATGGACTAGCGGGAGGGAGGCAGATACGCAGTATTTT; CDR3aa: CASSPRWTSGREADTQYF
j_gene: TRBJ2-3; v_gene: TRBV6-5; len: 12; d_gene: NA; abundance: NA; CDR3nt: TGTGCCAGCAGTTGGGGGGTGGGTACGCAGTATTTT; CDR3aa: CASSWGVGTQYF
j_gene: TRBJ1-2; v_gene: TRBV7-3; len: 14; d_gene: NA; abundance: NA; CDR3nt: TGTGCCAGCAGCCCAACCAGGGCACATCAGGGCTACACCTTC; CDR3aa: CASSPTRAHQGYTF
j_gene: TRBJ2-3; v_gene: TRBV19; len: 14; d_gene: NA; abundance: NA; CDR3nt: TGTGCCAGTAGAGACAGATTAAACACAGATACGCAGTATTTT; CDR3aa: CASRDRLNTDTQYF
j_gene: TRBJ1-1; v_gene: TRBV9; len: 16; d_gene: NA; abundance: NA; CDR3nt: TGTGCCAGCAGCGTAGGAGGATTTGTCTTGAACACTGAAGCTTTCTTT; CDR3aa: CASSVGGFVLNTEAFF
j_gene: TRBJ1-1; v_gene: TRBV27; len: 17; d_gene: TRBD1; abundance: NA; CDR3nt: TGTGCCAGCAGCTCGACCGGGACAGGGGGCGTGGGAACTGAAGCTTTCTTT; CDR3aa: CASSSTGTGGVGTEAFF
j_gene: TRBJ1-1; v_gene: TRBV7-9; len: 12; d_gene: NA; abundance: NA; CDR3nt: TGTGCCAGCAGCCCGGGGATCGCTGAAGCTTTCTTT; CDR3aa: CASSPGIAEAFF
j_gene: TRBJ2-7; v_gene: TRBV21-1; len: 16; d_gene: NA; abundance: NA; CDR3nt: TGTGCCAGCAGCTCTACCCCGGGACAGGGGGCCTACGAGCAGTACTTC; CDR3aa: CASSSTPGQGAYEQYF
j_gene: TRBJ2-5; v_gene: TRBV19; len: 15; d_gene: NA; abundance: NA; CDR3nt: TGTGCCAGTACCATGGGTCCGGGGTTAGACGAGACCCAGTACTTC; CDR3aa: CASTMGPGLDETQYF
j_gene: TRBJ1-2; v_gene: TRBV6-5; len: 14; d_gene: TRBD1; abundance: NA; CDR3nt: TGTGCCAGCAACCCGGGACAGGCAAGATATGGCTACACCTTC; CDR3aa: CASNPGQARYGYTF
j_gene: TRBJ1-1; v_gene: TRBV14; len: 13; d_gene: TRBD1; abundance: NA; CDR3nt: TGTGCCAGCAGCCCCCGGACAGGGGGTGAAGCTTTCTTT; CDR3aa: CASSPRTGGEAFF
j_gene: TRBJ2-5; v_gene: TRBV5-1; len: 14; d_gene: NA; abundance: NA; CDR3nt: TGCGCCAGCAGCAGGTCAGGGGCAATAGAGACCCAGTACTTC; CDR3aa: CASSRSGAIETQYF
j_gene: TRBJ1-2; v_gene: TRBV11-3; len: 17; d_gene: TRBD1; abundance: NA; CDR3nt: TGTGCCAGCAGCTTAGGATCGACAGGGAGCCCTCGCTATGGCTACACCTTC; CDR3aa: CASSLGSTGSPRYGYTF
j_gene: TRBJ1-1; v_gene: TRBV9; len: 14; d_gene: NA; abundance: NA; CDR3nt: TGTGCCAGCAGCCCCCAGGGAGGGGGCACTGAAGCTTTCTTT; CDR3aa: CASSPQGGGTEAFF
j_gene: TRBJ2-1; v_gene: TRBV7-6; len: 15; d_gene: NA; abundance: NA; CDR3nt: TGTGCCAGCAGCTTAGAGTCTAGCGTTTACAATGAGCAGTTCTTC; CDR3aa: CASSLESSVYNEQFF
j_gene: TRBJ1-4; v_gene: TRBV5-1; len: 14; d_gene: TRBD1; abundance: NA; CDR3nt: TGCGCCAGCAGCCCAGGGGGGATGGAAGAAAAACTGTTTTTT; CDR3aa: CASSPGGMEEKLFF
j_gene: TRBJ2-3; v_gene: TRBV6-5; len: 16; d_gene: TRBD2; abundance: NA; CDR3nt: TGTGCCAGCAGTTACTCGACTGCGGGAGGAACAGATACGCAGTATTTT; CDR3aa: CASSYSTAGGTDTQYF
j_gene: TRBJ2-1; v_gene: TRBV19; len: 16; d_gene: TRBD2; abundance: NA; CDR3nt: TGTGCCAGTAGTATAAAGGAAGCGGGGTCCTACAATGAGCAGTTCTTC; CDR3aa: CASSIKEAGSYNEQFF
j_gene: TRBJ1-1; v_gene: TRBV14; len: 16; d_gene: TRBD1; abundance: NA; CDR3nt: TGTGCCAGCAGCCACCCAGGGACAGGGTTGGACACTGAAGCTTTCTTT; CDR3aa: CASSHPGTGLDTEAFF
j_gene: TRBJ1-1; v_gene: TRBV9; len: 13; d_gene: NA; abundance: NA; CDR3nt: TGTGCCAGCAGCGTCACCGCCTTAGATGAAGCTTTCTTT; CDR3aa: CASSVTALDEAFF
j_gene: TRBJ2-3; v_gene: TRBV24-1; len: 17; d_gene: TRBD1; abundance: NA; CDR3nt: TGTGCCACCAGTGCCTTGGGGACAGGGGGAAGCACAGATACGCAGTATTTT; CDR3aa: CATSALGTGGSTDTQYF
j_gene: TRBJ1-6; v_gene: TRBV6-1; len: 15; d_gene: TRBD1; abundance: NA; CDR3nt: TGTGCCAGCAGTGAAACCCAGGGGGTTGCCTCACCCCTCCACTTT; CDR3aa: CASSETQGVASPLHF
j_gene: TRBJ2-7; v_gene: TRBV3-1/TRBV3-2; len: 16; d_gene: NA; abundance: NA; CDR3nt: TGTGCCAGCAGCCAAGCCGAACAGCCTCTTACCTACGAGCAGTACTTC; CDR3aa: CASSQAEQPLTYEQYF
j_gene: TRBJ1-5; v_gene: TRBV15; len: 18; d_gene: TRBD1; abundance: once; CDR3nt: TGTGCCACCAGCAGAGAGCCCCCCCAACCGGACAGGGGACAGCCCCAGCATTTT; CDR3aa: CATSREPPQPDRGQPQHF
j_gene: TRBJ2-7; v_gene: TRBV5-5; len: 16; d_gene: NA; abundance: NA; CDR3nt: TGTGCCAGCAGCCCCGTTGTAGTAGCGGCAACCTACGAGCAGTACTTC; CDR3aa: CASSPVVVAATYEQYF